What follows are 27 T cell receptor beta chains derived from one specimen sequenced in a study of blood T cell repertoires in COVID-19. TCRdb's copy holds only in-frame clones and misses some; the assay was immunoSEQ multiplex PCR. There are 150,000 to 190,000 clones in the sample; roughly 88% occur only once, and approximately 9.4% lies in the top ten. Sequencing input: peripheral blood. Source of these receptors: a woman aged 45-65 years with acute or convalescent COVID-19.

The chain employs TRBV2 and TRBJ1-5, with a weak D call TRBD1 (5 bases). V was pared by 0 bases and J by 15 bases, with 15 bases between. The CDR3 is made up of 13 amino acids. CDR1 is SNHLY and CDR2 is FYNNEI in the germline V gene. The CDR3 nucleotides are TGTGCCAGCAGTGAAGCTAAAGGGGCTAGTTGGCATTTT. Translation gives CASSEAKGASWHF.

This clone was counted a few times. The chain employs TRBV20-1 and TRBJ1-2; 8 bases are a match to TRBD1. Trimming removed 3 bases from V and 9 bases from J; junction bases left unmatched: 9. The CDR3 runs to 13 residues. Per the germline V gene, CDR1 is DFQATT and CDR2 is SNEGSKA (reference sequence). CDR3 bases: TGCAGTGCTAGTGACGGACAGGGCACACGCTACACCTTC. This codes for CSASDGQGTRYTF.

The chain is built from TRBV2 and TRBJ2-7; 7 positions match TRBD1. Germline trimming cut 8 bases from V and 2 bases from J; bases unmatched to any gene: 9. Germline CDR1 and CDR2: SNHLY and FYNNEI. There are 14 residues in the CDR3. The CDR3 here is CASGYPGQTYEQYF. DNA of the CDR3: TGTGCCAGCGGGTACCCGGGACAGACCTACGAGCAGTACTTC. Based on the CDR3 plus reference TRBV2 and TRBJ2-7, the full variable domain is EPEVTQTPSHQVTQMGQEVILRCVPISNHLYFYWYRQILGQKVEFLVSFYNNEISEKSEIFDDQFSVERPDGSNFTLKIRSTKLEDSAMYFCASGYPGQTYEQYFGPGTRLTVT.

The gene calls are TRBV10-3 and TRBJ2-7, with a tentative D call TRBD1 (5 bases). There are 15 residues in the CDR3. In germline, CDR1 is ENHRY, CDR2 SYGVKD. Trimming removed 0 bases from V and 4 bases from J, with 13 bases in between. CDR3 DNA: TGTGCCATCAGTGAGTCCGCTGGGGCGGAATACGAGCAGTACTTC. Translation: CAISESAGAEYEQYF.

The V call is TRBV6-2 or TRBV6-3, the J call TRBJ2-3; 9 nucleotides agree with TRBD1. The CDR3 length is 16 residues. The V and J ends lost 0 bases and 1 base, in that order; junction bases with no gene match: 2. Germline V gene sequence: CDR1 MNHEY, CDR2 SVGEGT. For the CDR3, the DNA is TGTGCCAGCAGTTACTCGGGGACAGGGCGCACAGATACGCAGTATTTT. Amino acid sequence: CASSYSGTGRTDTQYF.

The chain employs TRBV6-5 and TRBJ1-4, with a tentative D call TRBD1 (5 bases). Germline CDR1 reads MNHEY; CDR2 reads SVGAGI. Trimming removed 0 bases from V and 4 bases from J, with 12 bases in between. The CDR3 length is 16 residues. In DNA form, the CDR3 reads TGTGCCAGCAGTTACTCTCGGGTCAGGGTTAATGAAAAACTGTTTTTT. This encodes CASSYSRVRVNEKLFF.

This clone came up a few times. The chain has TRBV7-2 and TRBJ1-1; unclear D gene. Germline CDR1 and CDR2: SGHTA and FQGNSA. The CDR3 loop spans 13 amino acids. Trimming cost V 6 bases and J 3 bases, with 11 bases left between them. CDR3 protein: CASRDGGYTEAFF. The CDR3 DNA reads as TGTGCCAGCAGGGATGGAGGGTACACTGAAGCTTTCTTT. Full variable domain (missing parts from reference TRBV7-2 and TRBJ1-1): GAGVSQSPSNKVTEKGKDVELRCDPISGHTALYWYRQSLGQGLEFLIYFQGNSAPDKSGLPSDRFSAERTGGSVSTLTIQRTQQEDSAVYLCASRDGGYTEAFFGQGTRLTVV.

The sample holds one count of this clone. The rearrangement uses TRBV28 and TRBJ1-5; no clear D. CDR1 and CDR2 (germline): MDHEN, SYDVKM. V gave up 3 bases and J gave up 5 bases, with 5 bases separating them. The CDR3 has 12 amino acids. CDR3 in amino acids: CASSFPYQPQHF. CDR3 nucleotide sequence: TGTGCCAGCAGTTTTCCGTATCAGCCCCAGCATTTT.

This rearrangement joins TRBV5-1 to TRBJ1-1, with TRBD1 identical over 8 bases. With 4 bases clipped from V and 4 bases from J, the junction kept 6 bases outside the gene matches. The CDR3 consists of 14 residues. The germline gives CDR1 SGHRS, CDR2 YFSETQ. The CDR3 loop reads CASSEGQGSTEAFF. The CDR3 region has the DNA TGCGCCAGCAGCGAAGGACAGGGAAGCACTGAAGCTTTCTTT.

V is TRBV11-2 and J is TRBJ2-7, with a weak D call TRBD1 (6 bases). The ends were cut back, 4 bases at V and 2 bases at J, with 15 bases in the middle. From germline, CDR1 is SGHAT and CDR2 FQNNGV. The length of the CDR3 is 15 residues. The CDR3 DNA reads as TGTGCCAGCAGCTACCGGGACACATCCCCCTACGAGCAGTACTTC. Amino acids: CASSYRDTSPYEQYF.

The V gene is TRBV19, the J gene TRBJ1-1; D unclear. Germline loops: CDR1 LNHDA, CDR2 SQIVND (reference sequence). Trimming took 5 bases from V and 3 from J, leaving 13 bases between them. The CDR3 totals 14 residues. The CDR3, as DNA: TGTGCCAGTAGTCTTCGACGGGAGTACACTGAAGCTTTCTTT. Translation: CASSLRREYTEAFF.

The chain combines TRBV15 with TRBJ2-5, with D possibly being TRBD1 (6 bases). V was trimmed by 3 bases and J by 4 bases, leaving 12 bases between them. Germline V CDR1 and CDR2: LNHNV, YYDKDF (reference sequence). The CDR3 length is 14 residues. The CDR3 DNA reads as TGTGCCACCAGCAGCCTCAGGGGCGTAGAGACCCAGTACTTC. It codes for CATSSLRGVETQYF.

The rearrangement links TRBV6-5 to TRBJ2-7; 9 bases are shared with TRBD1. J gave up 2 bases and V 5 bases, and 7 bases lay outside the gene matches. The CDR3 has 15 amino acids. Germline V gene data show CDR1 as MNHEY and CDR2 as SVGAGI. The CDR3 DNA reads TGTGCCAGCAGTCAGGGACAGGGAAGGGCCTACGAGCAGTACTTC. Translating it yields CASSQGQGRAYEQYF.

Only one count was recorded for this clone. The chain uses TRBV2 and TRBJ1-5; TRBD1 aligns across 7 bases. CDR3 length: 15 residues. The trim removed 6 bases at V and 0 bases at J, leaving 5 bases unmatched. CDR1 SNHLY and CDR2 FYNNEI come from the germline V gene. CDR3 residues: CASSGQVYSNQPQHF. The CDR3 DNA sequence: TGTGCCAGCAGCGGACAGGTGTATAGCAATCAGCCCCAGCATTTT.

This rearrangement joins TRBV19 to TRBJ1-5; D gene unclear. Looked up from germline, CDR1 is LNHDA and CDR2 is SQIVND (reference sequence). The CDR3 runs to 15 residues. V was clipped by 2 bases and J by 6 bases, with 14 bases between them. CDR3 sequence: CASSIIRGSGQPQHF. Written as DNA, the CDR3 is TGTGCCAGTAGTATAATTCGGGGATCGGGTCAGCCCCAGCATTTT.

This clone came up a few times. V is TRBV4-3 and J is TRBJ1-4, with D unresolved. Germline V gene sequence: CDR1 LGHNA, CDR2 YSLEER. V was clipped by 0 bases and J by 5 bases, with 13 bases between them. The CDR3 is 16 amino acids. CDR3 bases: TGCGCCAGCAGCCAAGAGCGGCCAAGCTCGAATGAAAAACTGTTTTTT. Translation: CASSQERPSSNEKLFF.

V and J are TRBV6-5 and TRBJ2-7; 7 nucleotides align to TRBD1. Looked up from germline, CDR1 is MNHEY and CDR2 is SVGAGI. Trimming removed 6 bases from V and 6 bases from J; junction bases left unmatched: 11. The CDR3 loop spans 14 amino acids. The CDR3 DNA reads as TGTGCCAGCAGCCAATCCTACAGGGGCCCCGAGCAGTACTTC. Translating gives CASSQSYRGPEQYF.

The V and J genes are TRBV7-3 and TRBJ2-2; D unclear. V lost 2 bases and J lost 4, with 11 bases in between. The CDR3 sequence is 15 residues long. In germline, CDR1 is SGHTA, CDR2 FQGTGA. The CDR3 here is CASSLGQLGTGELFF. The CDR3 coding sequence is TGTGCCAGCAGCTTAGGCCAGCTAGGCACCGGGGAGCTGTTTTTT.

The chain uses TRBV12-5 and TRBJ2-5, with a possible D match to TRBD1 (6 bases). V was cut by 5 bases and J by 3 bases, with 13 bases left in between. CDR1 is LGHNT and CDR2 is FRNRAP in the germline V gene. The CDR3 consists of 14 residues. CDR3 nucleotides: TGTGCTAGTGGTGTCGGGACATTAGAAGAGACCCAGTACTTC. Protein: CASGVGTLEETQYF.

V and J are TRBV28 and TRBJ1-1; D unclear. The V gene's germline CDR1 is MDHEN and CDR2 SYDVKM. Trimming left V 6 bases short and J 0 bases short, with 14 bases between. The CDR3 has 15 residues. The chain's CDR3 is CASRPVPGMNTEAFF. CDR3 DNA: TGTGCCAGCAGGCCAGTCCCGGGAATGAACACTGAAGCTTTCTTT.

This clone was recorded once. This sequence joins TRBV18 and TRBJ1-5, with 9 bases matching TRBD1. Germline CDR1 reads KGHSH; CDR2 reads LQKENI. This CDR3 has 16 amino acids. With 6 bases clipped from V and 5 bases from J, the junction kept 11 bases outside the gene matches. CDR3 amino acids: CASSHSGTGTHQPQHF. For the CDR3, the DNA is TGTGCCAGCTCGCACTCCGGGACAGGGACCCATCAGCCCCAGCATTTT.

The chain joins TRBV5-1 to TRBJ2-3, with D perhaps TRBD1 (6 bases). The V gene lost 1 base and the J gene lost 4 bases, with 22 bases spanning the gap. This CDR3 is 18 amino acids long. Germline values: CDR1 SGHRS, CDR2 YFSETQ. CDR3 in DNA: TGCGCCAGCAGCTTGCGTTTGGGGGCCCTCTCGTCGGCAGATACGCAGTATTTT. Amino acids: CASSLRLGALSSADTQYF.

Only one count was recorded for this clone. This chain connects TRBV10-3 to TRBJ1-4; D ambiguous. Per the germline V gene, CDR1 is ENHRY and CDR2 is SYGVKD. With 5 bases removed from V and 8 bases from J, the gap between germline ends came to 12 bases. The CDR3 is made up of 13 amino acids. The CDR3 DNA follows: TGTGCCATCAGTCGGGATGCGGGGGAAAAACTGTTTTTT. Protein: CAISRDAGEKLFF.

This chain links TRBV7-9 with TRBJ2-3, with 9 bases lining up with TRBD2. Germline V gene sequence: CDR1 SEHNR, CDR2 FQNEAQ (reference sequence). The CDR3 runs 18 residues. V lost 8 bases to trimming and J lost 0 bases; unmatched junction nucleotides: 15. The CDR3 here is CASPPWLAGTASTDTQYF. CDR3 DNA sequence: TGTGCCAGCCCCCCGTGGCTAGCGGGGACCGCTAGCACAGATACGCAGTATTTT.

Here the CDR3 DNA reads TGTGCCTGCGGACAGTCCACTGAAGCTTTCTTT. Amino acid sequence: CACGQSTEAFF. The chain employs TRBV30 and TRBJ1-1; tentatively, D is TRBD1 (6 bases). The V and J ends lost 6 bases and 4 bases respectively, with 9 bases between them. This CDR3 region has 11 residues. Germline assignment: CDR1 GTSNPN and CDR2 SVGIG (reference sequence).

The chain joins TRBV7-9 to TRBJ2-3, with TRBD2 identical over 8 bases. Looked up from germline, CDR1 is SEHNR and CDR2 is FQNEAQ (reference sequence). Losses at the gene ends were 3 bases for V and 1 base for J; bases not matched to a gene: 12. The CDR3 consists of 18 residues. CDR3 residues: CASSLSGGRIRGTDTQYF. CDR3 nucleotides: TGTGCCAGCAGCTTGAGTGGCGGGAGGATCCGGGGCACAGATACGCAGTATTTT.

This clone was detected only once. The rearrangement uses TRBV21-1 and TRBJ2-5; the table's D call of TRBD2 was not tested on the DNA. TRBV21-1 represents a pseudogene. This CDR3 contains 11 residues. This CDR3 reads CASSKEETQYF. Written as DNA, the CDR3 is TGTGCCAGCAGCAAGGAGGAGACCCAGTACTTC.